This TCR beta chain was documented in a study of blood T cell repertoires in COVID-19. The wider study: The United States, Italy and Spain provided the acute and convalescent COVID-19 samples. T cells, B-cell-depleted T cells, or PBMCs provided the cDNA or gDNA that served as material.

This clone was counted once. Original data processing: Estimated nucleated cell counts came from reference gene primer amplification. Clones were sequenced by immunoSEQ multiplex PCR, and TCRdb holds only the in-frame ones, with some missing. The V and J calls and clone size were taken over from that table, and D and trimming were inferred from the DNA. The repertoire consists of fewer than 300,000 clones, with over 65% occurring once and the leading ten covering over 3%. This CDR3 region has 13 residues. Germline V CDR1 and CDR2: MNHEY, SVGAGI. V lost 6 bases and J 7 bases, leaving 13 bases between the germline ends.

The specimen was peripheral blood. This rearrangement joins TRBV6-5 to TRBJ2-1; D not certain. The TCR originated in an elderly woman with acute or convalescent COVID-19. The CDR3 loop reads CASSSLRRNEQFF. The CDR3 DNA is TGTGCCAGCAGCTCATTGAGGAGAAATGAGCAGTTCTTC.